This TCR beta chain was sequenced for a study of siplizumab effects on memory and regulatory T cells. With regard to this clone: Its matching antigen is unknown.

Study conclusions and caveats: Naive T cells looked more diverse than memory cells and looked like major alloresponse contributors.

With 3 bases clipped from V and 3 bases from J, the junction kept 6 bases outside the gene matches. The CDR3 runs to 18 residues. Germline V gene sequence: CDR1 LNHNV, CDR2 YYDKDF (reference sequence). Per sample, some 10^5 TCR templates were assayed. Clones were read by immunoSEQ multiplex PCR, and TCRdb kept only the in-frame ones, dropping some. Of some 110,000 clones listed, roughly 94% were seen once; the top ten hold roughly 1.5%. The sample comprised non-Treg CD4+ T cells sorted from blood. The source is a human donor in good health. The J gene is TRBJ2-6, the V gene TRBV15, with 12 bases aligning to TRBD1. CDR3 coding DNA: TGTGCCACCAGCAGGAGGGGACAGGGGGCGAATGGGGCCAACGTCCTGACTTTC. It is translated as CATSRRGQGANGANVLTF. Based on the CDR3 plus reference TRBV15 and TRBJ2-6, the full variable domain is DAMVIQNPRYQVTQFGKPVTLSCSQTLNHNVMYWYQQKSSQAPKLLFHYYDKDFNNEADTPDNFQSRRPNTSFCFLDIRSPGLGDTAMYLCATSRRGQGANGANVLTFGAGSRLTVL.